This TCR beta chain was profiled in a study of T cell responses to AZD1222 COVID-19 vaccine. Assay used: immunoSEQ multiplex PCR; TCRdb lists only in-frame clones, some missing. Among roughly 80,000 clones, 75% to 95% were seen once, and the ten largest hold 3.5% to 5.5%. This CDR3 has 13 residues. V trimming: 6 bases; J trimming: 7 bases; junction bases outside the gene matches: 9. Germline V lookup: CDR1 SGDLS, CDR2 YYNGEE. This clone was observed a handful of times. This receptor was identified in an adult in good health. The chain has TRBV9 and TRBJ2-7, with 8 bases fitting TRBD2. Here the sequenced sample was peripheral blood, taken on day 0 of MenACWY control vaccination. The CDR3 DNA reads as TGTGCCAGCACTAGCGGGTATATAGGGGAGCAGTACTTC. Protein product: CASTSGYIGEQYF.